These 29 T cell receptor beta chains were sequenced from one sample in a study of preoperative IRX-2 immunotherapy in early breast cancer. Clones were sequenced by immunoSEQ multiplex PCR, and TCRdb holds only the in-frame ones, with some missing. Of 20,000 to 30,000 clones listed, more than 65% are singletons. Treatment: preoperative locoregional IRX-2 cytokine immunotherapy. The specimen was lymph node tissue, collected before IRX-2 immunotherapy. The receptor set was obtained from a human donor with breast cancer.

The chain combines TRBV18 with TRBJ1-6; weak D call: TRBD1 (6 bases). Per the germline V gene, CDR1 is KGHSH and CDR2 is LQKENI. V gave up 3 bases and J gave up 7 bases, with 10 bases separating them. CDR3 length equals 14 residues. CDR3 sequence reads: CASSPRDTNSPLHF. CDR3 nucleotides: TGTGCCAGCTCACCCCGGGACACGAATTCACCCCTCCACTTT.

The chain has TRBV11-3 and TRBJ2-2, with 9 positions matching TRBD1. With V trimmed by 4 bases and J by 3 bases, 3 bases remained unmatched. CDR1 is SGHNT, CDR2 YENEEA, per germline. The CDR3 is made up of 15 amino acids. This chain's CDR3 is CASSSGQGDTGELFF. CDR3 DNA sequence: TGTGCCAGCAGCTCGGGACAGGGAGACACCGGGGAGCTGTTTTTT.

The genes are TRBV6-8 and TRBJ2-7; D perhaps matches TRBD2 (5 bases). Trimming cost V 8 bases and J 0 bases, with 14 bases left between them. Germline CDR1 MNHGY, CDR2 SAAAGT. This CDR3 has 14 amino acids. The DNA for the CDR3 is TGTGCCAGCTCCGGGAAATTAAACTCCTACGAGCAGTACTTC. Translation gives CASSGKLNSYEQYF.

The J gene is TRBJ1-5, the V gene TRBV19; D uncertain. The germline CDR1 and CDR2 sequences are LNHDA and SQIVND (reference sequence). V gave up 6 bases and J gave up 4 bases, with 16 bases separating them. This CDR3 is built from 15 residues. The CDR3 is CASRGSTSGNQPQHF. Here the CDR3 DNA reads TGTGCCAGTAGAGGGTCCACCTCGGGGAATCAGCCCCAGCATTTT.

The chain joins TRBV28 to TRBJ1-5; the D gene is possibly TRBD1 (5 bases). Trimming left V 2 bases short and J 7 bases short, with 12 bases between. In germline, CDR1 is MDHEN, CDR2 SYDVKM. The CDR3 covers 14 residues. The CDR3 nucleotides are TGTGCCAGCAGTTTACGGAGGGGTTGGCAGCCCCAGCATTTT. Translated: CASSLRRGWQPQHF.

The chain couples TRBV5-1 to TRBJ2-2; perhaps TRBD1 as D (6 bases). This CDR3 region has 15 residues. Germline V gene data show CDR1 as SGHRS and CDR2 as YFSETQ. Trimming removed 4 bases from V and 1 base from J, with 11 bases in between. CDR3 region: CASSTTGLNTGELFF. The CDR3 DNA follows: TGCGCCAGCAGCACGACAGGACTGAACACCGGGGAGCTGTTTTTT.

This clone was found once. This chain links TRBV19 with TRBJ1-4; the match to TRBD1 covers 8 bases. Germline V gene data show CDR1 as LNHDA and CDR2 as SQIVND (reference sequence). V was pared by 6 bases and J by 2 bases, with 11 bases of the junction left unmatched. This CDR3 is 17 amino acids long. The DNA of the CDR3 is TGTGCCAGTAGAAGACGGACAGGGAGTGGGACTAATGAAAAACTGTTTTTT. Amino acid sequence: CASRRRTGSGTNEKLFF.

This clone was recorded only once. The CDR3 sequence: CASSHRRATEAFF. In DNA, the CDR3 is TGTGCCAGCAGCCACAGGCGGGCCACTGAAGCTTTCTTT. This chain joins TRBV7-4 and TRBJ1-1, with a weak D call TRBD1 (5 bases). This CDR3 spans 13 amino acids. V was pared by 5 bases and J by 4 bases, with 11 bases between. Germline CDR1 and CDR2: SGHVT and SQSDAQ. Based on the CDR3 plus reference TRBV7-4 and TRBJ1-1, the full variable domain is GAGVSQSPRYKVAKRGRDVALRCDSISGHVTLYWYRQTLGQGSEVLTYSQSDAQRDKSGRPSGRFSAERPERSVSTLKIQRTEQGDSAVYLCASSHRRATEAFFGQGTRLTVV.

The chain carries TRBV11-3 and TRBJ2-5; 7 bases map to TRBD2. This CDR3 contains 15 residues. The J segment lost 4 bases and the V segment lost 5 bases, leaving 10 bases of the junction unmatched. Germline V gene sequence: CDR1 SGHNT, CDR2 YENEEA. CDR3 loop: CASSNRAGSGETQYF. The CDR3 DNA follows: TGTGCCAGCAGCAATCGAGCGGGGAGTGGAGAGACCCAGTACTTC. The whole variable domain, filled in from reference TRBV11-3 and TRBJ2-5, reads EAGVVQSPRYKIIEKKQPVAFWCNPISGHNTLYWYLQNLGQGPELLIRYENEEAVDDSQLPKDRFSAERLKGVDSTLKIQPAELGDSAVYLCASSNRAGSGETQYFGPGTRLLVL.

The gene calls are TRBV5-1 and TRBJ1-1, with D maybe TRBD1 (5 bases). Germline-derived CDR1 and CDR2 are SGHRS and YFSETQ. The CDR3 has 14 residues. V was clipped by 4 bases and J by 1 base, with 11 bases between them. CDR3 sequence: CASSPTGRNTEAFF. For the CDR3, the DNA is TGCGCCAGCAGCCCAACAGGACGGAACACTGAAGCTTTCTTT.

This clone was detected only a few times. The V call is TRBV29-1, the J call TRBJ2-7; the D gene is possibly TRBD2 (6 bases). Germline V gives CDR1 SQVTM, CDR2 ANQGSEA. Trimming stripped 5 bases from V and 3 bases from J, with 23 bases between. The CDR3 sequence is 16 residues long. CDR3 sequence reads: CSVYGQGKFGSYEQYF. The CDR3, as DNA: TGCAGCGTTTATGGGCAGGGCAAGTTCGGGAGCTACGAGCAGTACTTC.

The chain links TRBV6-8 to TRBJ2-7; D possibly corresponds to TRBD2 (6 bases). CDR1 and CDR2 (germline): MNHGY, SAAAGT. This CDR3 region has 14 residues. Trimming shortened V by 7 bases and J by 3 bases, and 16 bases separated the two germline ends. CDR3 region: CASNPRGIFYEQYF. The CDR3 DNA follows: TGTGCCAGCAACCCCCGCGGGATATTCTACGAGCAGTACTTC.

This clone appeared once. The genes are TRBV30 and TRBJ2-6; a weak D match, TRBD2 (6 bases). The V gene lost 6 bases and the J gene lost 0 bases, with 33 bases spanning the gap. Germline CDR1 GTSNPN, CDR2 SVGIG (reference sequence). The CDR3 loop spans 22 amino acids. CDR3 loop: CACRTRGQGGMGTSSGANVLTF. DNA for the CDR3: TGTGCCTGTAGAACAAGGGGCCAGGGAGGTATGGGGACGAGCTCTGGGGCCAACGTCCTGACTTTC. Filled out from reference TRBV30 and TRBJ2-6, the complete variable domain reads SQTIHQWPATLVQPVGSPLSLECTVEGTSNPNLYWYRQAAGRGLQLLFYSVGIGQISSEVPQNLSASRPQDRQFILSSKKLLLSDSGFYLCACRTRGQGGMGTSSGANVLTFGAGSRLTVL.

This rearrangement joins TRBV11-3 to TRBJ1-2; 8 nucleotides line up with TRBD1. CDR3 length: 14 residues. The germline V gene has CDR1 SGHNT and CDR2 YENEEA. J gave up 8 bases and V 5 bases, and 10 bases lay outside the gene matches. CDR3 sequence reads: CASSLGTGRGGYTF. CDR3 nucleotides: TGTGCCAGCAGCCTCGGGACAGGCCGGGGAGGCTACACCTTC.

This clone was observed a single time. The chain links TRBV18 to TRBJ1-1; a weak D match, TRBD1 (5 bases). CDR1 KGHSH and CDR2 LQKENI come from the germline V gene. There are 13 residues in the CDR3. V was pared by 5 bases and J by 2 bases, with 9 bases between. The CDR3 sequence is CASSSDRNTEAFF. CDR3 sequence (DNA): TGTGCCAGCTCATCCGACAGAAACACTGAAGCTTTCTTT.

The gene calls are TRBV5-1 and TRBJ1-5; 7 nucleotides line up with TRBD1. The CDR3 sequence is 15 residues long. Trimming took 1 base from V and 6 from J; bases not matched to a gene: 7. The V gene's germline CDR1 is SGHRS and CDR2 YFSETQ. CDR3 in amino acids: CASSLTGDVSQPQHF. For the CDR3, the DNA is TGCGCCAGCAGCTTGACAGGGGACGTAAGTCAGCCCCAGCATTTT.

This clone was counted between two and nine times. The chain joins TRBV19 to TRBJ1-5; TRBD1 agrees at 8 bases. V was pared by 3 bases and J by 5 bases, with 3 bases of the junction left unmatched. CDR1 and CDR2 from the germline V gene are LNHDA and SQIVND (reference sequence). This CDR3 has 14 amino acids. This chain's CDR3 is CASSMKQGDQPQHF. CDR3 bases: TGTGCCAGTAGTATGAAACAGGGGGATCAGCCCCAGCATTTT. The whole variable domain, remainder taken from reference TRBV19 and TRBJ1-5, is DGGITQSPKYLFRKEGQNVTLSCEQNLNHDAMYWYRQDPGQGLRLIYYSQIVNDFQKGDIAEGYSVSREKKESFPLTVTSAQKNPTAFYLCASSMKQGDQPQHFGDGTRLSIL.

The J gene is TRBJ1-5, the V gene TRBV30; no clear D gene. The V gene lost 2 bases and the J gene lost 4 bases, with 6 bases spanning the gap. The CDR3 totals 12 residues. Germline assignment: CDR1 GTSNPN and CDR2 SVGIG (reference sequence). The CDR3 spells CAWSQSNQPQHF. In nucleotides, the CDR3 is TGTGCCTGGAGTCAGAGTAATCAGCCCCAGCATTTT.

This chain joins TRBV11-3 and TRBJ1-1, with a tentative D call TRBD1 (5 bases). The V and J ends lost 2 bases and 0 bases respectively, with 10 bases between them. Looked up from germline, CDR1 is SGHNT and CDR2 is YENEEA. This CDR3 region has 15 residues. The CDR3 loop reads CASSLSAGLNTEAFF. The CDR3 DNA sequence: TGTGCCAGCAGCTTATCTGCAGGGTTGAACACTGAAGCTTTCTTT.

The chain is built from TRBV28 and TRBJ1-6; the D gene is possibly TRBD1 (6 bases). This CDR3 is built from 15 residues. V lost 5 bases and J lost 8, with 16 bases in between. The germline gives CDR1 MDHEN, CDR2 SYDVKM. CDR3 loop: CASSAPQGTYSPLHF. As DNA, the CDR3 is TGTGCCAGCAGTGCCCCGCAGGGGACATATTCACCCCTCCACTTT.

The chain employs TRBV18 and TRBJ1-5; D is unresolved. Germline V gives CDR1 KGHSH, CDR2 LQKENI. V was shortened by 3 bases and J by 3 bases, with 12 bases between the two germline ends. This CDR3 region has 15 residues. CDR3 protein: CASSPGQKTNQPQHF. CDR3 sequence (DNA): TGTGCCAGCTCACCCGGGCAGAAAACCAATCAGCCCCAGCATTTT.

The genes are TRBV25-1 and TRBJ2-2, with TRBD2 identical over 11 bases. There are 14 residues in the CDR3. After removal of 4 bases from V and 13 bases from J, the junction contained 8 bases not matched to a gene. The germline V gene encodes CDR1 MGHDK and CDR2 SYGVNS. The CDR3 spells CASSVRTSGGGLFF. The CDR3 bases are TGTGCCAGCAGTGTCCGCACTAGCGGGGGCGGGCTGTTTTTT.

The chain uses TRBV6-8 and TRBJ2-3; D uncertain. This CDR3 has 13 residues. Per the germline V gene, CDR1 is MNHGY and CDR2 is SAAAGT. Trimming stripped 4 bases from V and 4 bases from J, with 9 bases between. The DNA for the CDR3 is TGTGCCAGCAGTTCGCTTCGCTCAGATACGCAGTATTTT. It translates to CASSSLRSDTQYF.

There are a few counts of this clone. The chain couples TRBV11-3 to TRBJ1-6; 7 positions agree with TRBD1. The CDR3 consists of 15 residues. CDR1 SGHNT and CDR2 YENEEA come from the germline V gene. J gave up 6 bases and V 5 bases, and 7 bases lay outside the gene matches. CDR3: CASSKRQGSNSPLHF. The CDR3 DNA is TGTGCCAGCAGCAAGAGACAGGGAAGTAATTCACCCCTCCACTTT.

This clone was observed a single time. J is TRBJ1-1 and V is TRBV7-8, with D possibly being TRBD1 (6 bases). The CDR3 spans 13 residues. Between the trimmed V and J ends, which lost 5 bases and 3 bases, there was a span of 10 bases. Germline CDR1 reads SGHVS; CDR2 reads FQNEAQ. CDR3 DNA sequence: TGTGCCAGCAGCAGATACAGGGACACTGAAGCTTTCTTT. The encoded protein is CASSRYRDTEAFF.

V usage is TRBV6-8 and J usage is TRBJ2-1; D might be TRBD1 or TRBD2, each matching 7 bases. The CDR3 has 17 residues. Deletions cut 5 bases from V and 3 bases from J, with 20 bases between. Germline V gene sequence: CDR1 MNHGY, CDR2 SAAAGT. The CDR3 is CASSVAQGGTNYNEQFF. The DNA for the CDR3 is TGTGCCAGCAGTGTGGCCCAGGGGGGGACGAACTACAATGAGCAGTTCTTC.

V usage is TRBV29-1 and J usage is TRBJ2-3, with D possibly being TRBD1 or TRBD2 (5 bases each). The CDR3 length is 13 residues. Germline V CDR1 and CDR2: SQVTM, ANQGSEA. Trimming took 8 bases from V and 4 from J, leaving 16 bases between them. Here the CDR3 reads CSSSGTLADTQYF. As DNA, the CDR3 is TGCAGCTCCTCCGGGACCTTAGCAGATACGCAGTATTTT.

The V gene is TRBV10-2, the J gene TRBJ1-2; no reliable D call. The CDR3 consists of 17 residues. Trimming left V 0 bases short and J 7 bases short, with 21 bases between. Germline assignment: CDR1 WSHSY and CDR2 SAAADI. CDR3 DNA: TGCGCCAGCAGTGAGTCAGGTTCGGGCGGGCGCGCAGCTGGCTACACCTTC. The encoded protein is CASSESGSGGRAAGYTF.

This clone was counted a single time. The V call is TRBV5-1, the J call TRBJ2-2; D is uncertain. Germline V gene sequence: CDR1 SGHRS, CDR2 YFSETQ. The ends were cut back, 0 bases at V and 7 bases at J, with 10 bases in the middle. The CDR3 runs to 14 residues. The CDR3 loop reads CASSLVISSGELFF. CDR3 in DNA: TGCGCCAGCAGCTTGGTAATTAGCAGCGGGGAGCTGTTTTTT.